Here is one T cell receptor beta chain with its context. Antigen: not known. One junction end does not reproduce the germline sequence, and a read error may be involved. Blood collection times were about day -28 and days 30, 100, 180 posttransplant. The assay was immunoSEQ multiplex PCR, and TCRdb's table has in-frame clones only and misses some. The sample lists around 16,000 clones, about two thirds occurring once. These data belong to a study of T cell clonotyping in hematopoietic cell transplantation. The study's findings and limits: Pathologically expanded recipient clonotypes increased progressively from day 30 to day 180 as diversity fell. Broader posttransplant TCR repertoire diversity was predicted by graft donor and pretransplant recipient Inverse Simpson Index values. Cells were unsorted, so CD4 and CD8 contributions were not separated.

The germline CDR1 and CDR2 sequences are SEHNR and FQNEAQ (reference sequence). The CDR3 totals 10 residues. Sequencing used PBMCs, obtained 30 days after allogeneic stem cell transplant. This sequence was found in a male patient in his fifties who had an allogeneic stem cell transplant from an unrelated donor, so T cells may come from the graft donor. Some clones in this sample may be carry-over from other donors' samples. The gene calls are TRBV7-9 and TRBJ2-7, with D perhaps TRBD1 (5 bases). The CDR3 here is CASSPGLTAF. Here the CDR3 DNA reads TGTGCCAGCAGTCCAGGGCTAACTGCCTTC.